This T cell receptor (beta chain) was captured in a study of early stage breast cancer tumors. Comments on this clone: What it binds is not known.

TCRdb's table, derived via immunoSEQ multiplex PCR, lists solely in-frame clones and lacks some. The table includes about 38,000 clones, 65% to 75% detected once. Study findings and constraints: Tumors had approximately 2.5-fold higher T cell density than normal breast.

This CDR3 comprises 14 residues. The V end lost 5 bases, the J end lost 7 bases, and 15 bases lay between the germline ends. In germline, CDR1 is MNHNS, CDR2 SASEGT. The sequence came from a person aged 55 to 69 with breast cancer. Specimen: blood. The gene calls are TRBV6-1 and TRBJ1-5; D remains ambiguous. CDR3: CASSSGPSQQPQHF. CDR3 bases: TGTGCCAGCAGTTCCGGACCCTCCCAGCAGCCCCAGCATTTT.